This entry lists 26 T cell receptor beta chains sequenced from one sample in a study of cytomegalovirus exposure and HLA in healthy donors. Primers: 60 Vbeta forward and 13 Jbeta reverse. Data came from immunoSEQ multiplex PCR; TCRdb stores just in-frame clones and leaves some out. The table lists about 150,000 clones, around four fifths of them singletons, with 1.4% to 1.5% in the top ten. The material sequenced was PBMCs. The receptor source for this set is a male donor in good health and CMV-seronegative.

The V call is TRBV2, the J call TRBJ1-6; D uncertain. Deletions cut 7 bases from V and 8 bases from J, with 6 bases between. Germline V gene data show CDR1 as SNHLY and CDR2 as FYNNEI. This CDR3 is 11 amino acids long. CDR3 nucleotide sequence: TGTGCCAGCACGCGGGATTCACCCCTCCACTTT. Translated: CASTRDSPLHF.

This chain uses TRBV9 with TRBJ2-5; D not resolved. CDR3 size: 15 residues. CDR1 SGDLS and CDR2 YYNGEE come from the germline V gene. V shed 0 bases and J shed 4 bases, with 13 bases lying between them. CDR3 nucleotides: TGTGCCAGCAGCGTAGGGCTAGTCATTGGAGAGACCCAGTACTTC. Amino acids: CASSVGLVIGETQYF.

V usage is TRBV28 and J usage is TRBJ2-1; the match to TRBD2 covers 14 bases. Germline V gene data show CDR1 as MDHEN and CDR2 as SYDVKM. With V trimmed by 5 bases and J by 0 bases, 15 bases remained unmatched. CDR3 length: 21 amino acids. The CDR3 here is CASSPKAGTSGRPGSYNEQFF. For the CDR3, the DNA is TGTGCCAGCAGTCCAAAAGCCGGGACTAGCGGGAGACCAGGCTCCTACAATGAGCAGTTCTTC.

J is TRBJ1-1 and V is TRBV27; TRBD1 agrees at 7 bases. Germline V lookup: CDR1 MNHEY, CDR2 SMNVEV (reference sequence). The CDR3 spans 16 residues. V shed 2 bases and J 1 base; nucleotides not matched to a gene: 7. Written as DNA, the CDR3 is TGTGCCAGCAGTTTAGGTACAGGGGCCCAGAACACTGAAGCTTTCTTT. Its translation: CASSLGTGAQNTEAFF.

The rearrangement links TRBV30 to TRBJ2-2, with 15 bases fitting TRBD2. This CDR3 has 14 amino acids. J gave up 4 bases and V 7 bases, and 1 base lay outside the gene matches. Looked up from germline, CDR1 is GTSNPN and CDR2 is SVGIG (reference sequence). CDR3 region: CASGLAGGTGELFF. CDR3 bases: TGTGCCTCGGGACTAGCGGGAGGCACCGGGGAGCTGTTTTTT.

This clone has a handful of counts. This chain links TRBV4-1 with TRBJ2-1, with 9 bases lining up with TRBD2. The CDR3 covers 16 residues. Germline trimming cut 3 bases from V and 4 bases from J; bases unmatched to any gene: 7. Germline V gene sequence: CDR1 MGHRA, CDR2 YSYEKL. CDR3 residues: CASSHAGGTEYNEQFF. The CDR3 nucleotides read TGCGCCAGCAGCCATGCGGGGGGGACAGAATACAATGAGCAGTTCTTC.

This sequence joins TRBV7-2 and TRBJ2-7, with TRBD2 matching 15 bases. V lost 5 bases, J lost 4 bases, and 6 bases stayed unmatched. This CDR3 has 16 amino acids. The germline V gene encodes CDR1 SGHTA and CDR2 FQGNSA. The CDR3 DNA sequence: TGTGCCAGCAGCCCTCCCGGACTAGCGGGAGGGTACGAGCAGTACTTC. It specifies CASSPPGLAGGYEQYF.

The chain couples TRBV19 to TRBJ1-5; 7 positions agree with TRBD1. Germline-derived CDR1 and CDR2 are LNHDA and SQIVND (reference sequence). The trim removed 10 bases at V and 3 bases at J, leaving 9 bases unmatched. The CDR3 loop spans 14 amino acids. The CDR3 DNA sequence: TGTGCCACCTCGTTCAGGGGGTACAATCAGCCCCAGCATTTT. Translation: CATSFRGYNQPQHF.

The chain joins TRBV11-2 to TRBJ1-5; TRBD1 matches 7 bases. With 4 bases clipped from V and 3 bases from J, the junction kept 9 bases outside the gene matches. The CDR3 consists of 16 residues. Germline assignment: CDR1 SGHAT and CDR2 FQNNGV. The CDR3 sequence is CASSSTLDRVNQPQHF. The DNA of the CDR3 is TGTGCCAGCAGCTCCACCCTCGACAGGGTCAATCAGCCCCAGCATTTT.

The chain joins TRBV2 to TRBJ2-3; a weak D match, TRBD1 (6 bases). V was shortened by 6 bases and J by 1 base, with 11 bases between the two germline ends. There are 14 residues in the CDR3. Germline V gene lookup returns CDR1 SNHLY and CDR2 FYNNEI. The CDR3 sequence: CASRAGAGTDTQYF. The CDR3 DNA follows: TGTGCCAGCAGAGCAGGGGCTGGCACAGATACGCAGTATTTT.

The rearrangement joins TRBV7-9 to TRBJ2-5, with no clear D. Trimming removed 5 bases at V and 13 bases at J, with 20 bases between. CDR1 is SEHNR and CDR2 is FQNEAQ in the germline V gene (reference sequence). This CDR3 spans 13 amino acids. This CDR3 reads CASSHYPNPRLYF. Written as DNA, the CDR3 is TGTGCCAGCAGCCACTACCCTAACCCGCGGTTGTACTTC.

This sequence joins TRBV7-2 and TRBJ1-1, with 8 bases aligning to TRBD1. Germline V gives CDR1 SGHTA, CDR2 FQGNSA. J lost 2 bases, V lost 1 base, and 3 bases had no gene match. This CDR3 is 15 amino acids long. The CDR3 reads CASSLGTGLNTEAFF. The DNA of the CDR3 is TGTGCCAGCAGCTTAGGGACAGGGCTTAACACTGAAGCTTTCTTT.

The chain has TRBV5-4 and TRBJ2-3; 8 bases are a match to TRBD2. Germline CDR1 reads SGHNT; CDR2 reads YYREEE (reference sequence). J gave up 1 base and V 3 bases, and 7 bases lay outside the gene matches. The CDR3 length is 16 residues. CDR3 residues: CASSSVDGGGTDTQYF. CDR3 bases: TGTGCCAGCAGCTCCGTGGACGGGGGGGGCACAGATACGCAGTATTTT.

V and J are TRBV7-9 and TRBJ1-5, with TRBD1 identical over 7 bases. The CDR3 totals 19 residues. Germline assignment: CDR1 SEHNR and CDR2 FQNEAQ (reference sequence). V trimming: 2 bases; J trimming: 0 bases; junction bases outside the gene matches: 13. This CDR3 is CASSLTQGDPRYSNQPQHF. CDR3 coding DNA: TGTGCCAGCAGCTTAACCCAGGGGGACCCCCGTTATAGCAATCAGCCCCAGCATTTT.

The V gene is TRBV5-1, the J gene TRBJ2-1; 10 nucleotides agree with TRBD2. The germline CDR1 and CDR2 sequences are SGHRS and YFSETQ. This CDR3 comprises 16 residues. V gave up 0 bases and J gave up 6 bases; unmatched junction bases: 6. The CDR3 protein is CASSLEGLALLNEQFF. The DNA of the CDR3 is TGCGCCAGCAGCTTGGAGGGACTAGCGTTACTCAATGAGCAGTTCTTC.

The chain recombines TRBV28 with TRBJ1-5; possibly TRBD1 for D (6 bases). V lost 4 bases, J lost 6 bases, and 13 bases lay in between. CDR1 and CDR2 from the germline V gene are MDHEN and SYDVKM. CDR3 size: 14 residues. The CDR3 protein is CASSYHRDGQPQHF. In DNA, the CDR3 is TGTGCCAGCAGTTATCACAGGGATGGTCAGCCCCAGCATTTT.

The rearrangement joins TRBV2 to TRBJ1-5; TRBD1 matches 8 bases. Trimming removed 11 bases from V and 6 bases from J; junction bases left unmatched: 9. This CDR3 is built from 13 residues. Germline V gene sequence: CDR1 SNHLY, CDR2 FYNNEI. The chain's CDR3 is CAASRGPSQPQHF. The CDR3 bases are TGTGCCGCATCCAGGGGGCCCAGTCAGCCCCAGCATTTT.

The gene calls are TRBV6-5 and TRBJ2-7, with 7 bases identical to TRBD1. V lost 4 bases, J lost 7 bases, and 7 bases stayed unmatched. The CDR3 length is 13 residues. Germline CDR1 MNHEY, CDR2 SVGAGI. This CDR3 reads CASSSQGPGEQYF. CDR3 nucleotide sequence: TGTGCCAGCAGTTCACAGGGGCCTGGGGAGCAGTACTTC.

This clone has more than one count but fewer than ten. This chain links TRBV7-3 with TRBJ1-5, with 7 bases fitting TRBD1. Per the germline V gene, CDR1 is SGHTA and CDR2 is FQGTGA. This CDR3 comprises 16 residues. V lost 4 bases, J lost 3 bases, and 9 bases stayed unmatched. In nucleotides, the CDR3 is TGTGCCAGCAGCTCCACCCTCGACAGGGTCAATCAGCCCCAGCATTTT. It specifies CASSSTLDRVNQPQHF. The entire variable domain, with the rest obtained from reference TRBV7-3 and TRBJ1-5, is as follows: GAGVSQTPSNKVTEKGKYVELRCDPISGHTALYWYRQSLGQGPEFLIYFQGTGAADDSGLPNDRFFAVRPEGSVSTLKIQRTERGDSAVYLCASSSTLDRVNQPQHFGDGTRLSIL.

The chain uses TRBV9 and TRBJ2-7; 10 bases align to TRBD1. The CDR3 is made up of 15 amino acids. The ends lost 0 bases at V and 1 base at J; junction bases unmatched: 1. The V gene's germline CDR1 is SGDLS and CDR2 YYNGEE. Here the CDR3 DNA reads TGTGCCAGCAGCGTAGGGACAGGGGGTTCCTACGAGCAGTACTTC. It encodes CASSVGTGGSYEQYF.

This CDR3 reads CASSPSSGSSYEQYF. The DNA for the CDR3 is TGTGCCAGTAGTCCGTCTAGCGGGAGCTCCTACGAGCAGTACTTC. The chain is built from TRBV19 and TRBJ2-7, with 10 bases matching TRBD2. J gave up 0 bases and V 5 bases, and 4 bases lay outside the gene matches. In germline, CDR1 is LNHDA, CDR2 SQIVND (reference sequence). The CDR3 extends over 15 amino acids.

V usage is TRBV4-1 and J usage is TRBJ1-6; 9 positions match TRBD1. The CDR3 has 16 amino acids. The germline CDR1 and CDR2 sequences are MGHRA and YSYEKL. Trimming took 1 base from V and 10 from J; bases not matched to a gene: 8. The DNA for the CDR3 is TGCGCCAGCAGCCAAGTGGACAGGGGATTTGGATCACCCCTCCACTTT. Its protein product is CASSQVDRGFGSPLHF.

The sample holds a few counts of this clone. The chain's CDR3 is CATSSGQGGNYGYTF. The CDR3 DNA follows: TGTGCCACCAGCAGCGGACAGGGCGGGAACTATGGCTACACCTTC. This chain links TRBV15 with TRBJ1-2, with 8 bases lining up with TRBD1. Germline CDR1 and CDR2: LNHNV and YYDKDF (reference sequence). V shed 3 bases and J 2 bases; nucleotides not matched to a gene: 5. This CDR3 contains 15 residues.

In this sample, this clone turned up a few times. CDR3 loop: CASSQEWGGYEQYF. The CDR3, as DNA: TGCGCCAGCAGCCAAGAGTGGGGAGGCTACGAGCAGTACTTC. V and J are TRBV4-3 and TRBJ2-7; a weak D match, TRBD2 (6 bases). The V and J ends lost 0 bases and 3 bases respectively, with 9 bases between them. Germline V gene lookup returns CDR1 LGHNA and CDR2 YSLEER. The CDR3 consists of 14 residues.

V usage is TRBV5-4 and J usage is TRBJ2-1, with D hard to call. Trimming stripped 0 bases from V and 0 bases from J, with 10 bases between. Germline V gene data show CDR1 as SGHNT and CDR2 as YYREEE (reference sequence). CDR3 size: 16 residues. CDR3 coding DNA: TGTGCCAGCAGCTTGGCAGGTATACTCTCCTACAATGAGCAGTTCTTC. Amino acids: CASSLAGILSYNEQFF.

V usage is TRBV30 and J usage is TRBJ2-3; D is unresolved. The V and J ends lost 0 bases and 9 bases respectively, with 13 bases between them. The CDR3 is made up of 13 amino acids. The germline V gene has CDR1 GTSNPN and CDR2 SVGIG (reference sequence). The CDR3 DNA reads TGTGCCTGGAGTGTACAATGGGTGGGCACGCAGTATTTT. Amino acid sequence: CAWSVQWVGTQYF.